The 5 T cell receptor beta chains given below trace back to one sample, sequenced in a study of CD8+CD57+ T cells in acquired aplastic anemia. The patients chosen for sequencing had shown expansion of CD8+CD57+ cells (detected by flow cytometry). TCR beta VDJ and CDR3 profiles were obtained from a genomic DNA template. In TCRdb, the reads were re-called with MiXCR into one record per CDR3 protein. This table has 150,000 to 200,000 distinct CDR3 sequences, 70% to 80% appearing once. The sequenced sample was sorted CD4+, CD8+, or CD8+CD57+ T cells (not recorded which) from PBMCs. Receptors originate from a human donor with aplastic anemia.

The CDR3 protein is CATSLRGGRETQYF. The DNA of the CDR3 is TGTGCCACCAGCCTCCGCGGGGGGAGAGAGACCCAGTACTTC. The rearrangement joins TRBV15 to TRBJ2-5, with 8 positions matching TRBD2. V was clipped by 5 bases and J by 4 bases; unmatched bases: 6. The CDR3 is 14 amino acids. Germline V gene data show CDR1 as LNHNV and CDR2 as YYDKDF (reference sequence).

Details on this clonotype: Mismatch with germline at one junction end may stem from a read error. V is TRBV6-4 and J is TRBJ2-2; no reliable D call. Germline CDR1 and CDR2: MRHNA and SNTAGT. The CDR3 totals 13 residues. CDR3 coding DNA: TGTGCCAGCAGTGAGGAGTCCGCCGGTGAGCTGTTTTTT. It specifies CASSEESAGELFF.

This sequence joins TRBV7-8 and TRBJ2-5, with D possibly being TRBD2 (6 bases). The CDR3 has 14 residues. The V end lost 2 bases, the J end lost 1 base, and 8 bases lay between the germline ends. The germline V gene encodes CDR1 SGHVS and CDR2 FQNEAQ. The CDR3 reads CASSLRGLQETQYF. In nucleotides, the CDR3 is TGTGCCAGCAGCTTACGGGGACTCCAAGAGACCCAGTACTTC.

V gene TRBV7-6 combines with J gene TRBJ2-2; 8 bases map to TRBD2. Germline CDR1 and CDR2: SGHVS and FNYEAQ. With V trimmed by 5 bases and J by 4 bases, 9 bases remained unmatched. The CDR3 consists of 16 residues. For the CDR3, the DNA is TGTGCCAGCAGCCCTGCCAGCGGGGGAGGCACCGGGGAGCTGTTTTTT. Protein: CASSPASGGGTGELFF.

V usage is TRBV20-1 and J usage is TRBJ2-7; 12 bases line up with TRBD2. The germline CDR1 and CDR2 sequences are DFQATT and SNEGSKA (reference sequence). The CDR3 has 15 residues. Trimming at V came to 0 bases and at J to 3 bases, leaving 3 bases not matched to a gene. The CDR3 here is CSARDLAGGDYEQYF. The CDR3 DNA reads TGCAGTGCTAGAGATCTAGCGGGGGGGGACTACGAGCAGTACTTC.